This TCR beta chain is drawn from a study of cytomegalovirus exposure and HLA in healthy donors. Study conclusions and caveats: Sequencing depth across donors, presence/absence analyses assumed, was roughly uniform.

This clone was seen once. The antigen is unknown. Researchers ran the PCR with 60 Vbeta and 13 Jbeta primers. Profiled with immunoSEQ multiplex PCR; TCRdb holds only in-frame clones, not every one. The sample contains roughly 180,000 clones, approximately 80% of which appear only once. This TCR was sampled from a boy aged 2 to 10 in good health and CMV-seronegative. The sample was PBMCs.

The CDR3 DNA is TGTGCCAGCAGCTTGGACGGGGGCGGGAGGGCAGATACGCAGTATTTT. It specifies CASSLDGGGRADTQYF. The gene calls are TRBV5-4 and TRBJ2-3, with 9 bases identical to TRBD2. The CDR3 has 16 amino acids. With V trimmed by 0 bases and J by 4 bases, 6 bases remained unmatched. In germline, CDR1 is SGHNT, CDR2 YYREEE (reference sequence).